The 18 T cell receptor beta chains in this list originate from one sample, sequenced in a study of cytomegalovirus exposure and HLA in healthy donors. In the PCR, 60 Vbeta and 13 Jbeta primers were used. Method: immunoSEQ multiplex PCR; TCRdb's copy keeps in-frame clones and lacks some. The profile shows some 38,000 clones, roughly 50% of them singletons. Sequenced: PBMCs. These receptor sequences come from a woman aged 35 to 49 in good health and CMV-seropositive.

The table lists this clone with a few counts. The V and J genes are TRBV7-2 and TRBJ2-5; 11 bases line up with TRBD2. This CDR3 has 15 residues. The trim removed 6 bases at V and 3 bases at J, leaving 6 bases unmatched. Germline V gene sequence: CDR1 SGHTA, CDR2 FQGNSA. The CDR3, as DNA: TGTGCCAGCAGTGACTCTAGCGGGGGGAAAGAGACCCAGTACTTC. Encoded protein: CASSDSSGGKETQYF.

This rearrangement joins TRBV4-2 to TRBJ2-7; TRBD2 agrees at 7 bases. After removal of 0 bases from V and 3 bases from J, the junction contained 17 bases not matched to a gene. The CDR3 consists of 19 residues. Germline V gene lookup returns CDR1 LGHNA and CDR2 YNFKEQ. The CDR3 bases are TGTGCCAGCAGCCAAGAAACGGGGAGGGGAAGGGATACTCTCTACGAGCAGTACTTC. Translating gives CASSQETGRGRDTLYEQYF.

This chain connects TRBV29-1 to TRBJ1-1; D gene unclear. The CDR3 loop spans 12 amino acids. Between the trimmed V and J ends, which lost 6 bases and 1 base, there was a span of 9 bases. Germline V gives CDR1 SQVTM, CDR2 ANQGSEA. The CDR3, as DNA: TGCAGCGTAAAGACGGGGAACACTGAAGCTTTCTTT. Its translation: CSVKTGNTEAFF.

The rearrangement links TRBV28 to TRBJ2-3; the D is unclear. V was trimmed by 5 bases and J by 2 bases, leaving 8 bases between them. The V gene's germline CDR1 is MDHEN and CDR2 SYDVKM. The CDR3 covers 13 residues. CDR3 nucleotide sequence: TGTGCCAGCAGTGCGCGGATCACAGATACGCAGTATTTT. Encoded protein: CASSARITDTQYF.

This clone appeared a few times. The chain employs TRBV6-5 and TRBJ1-6, with D possibly matching TRBD1 (5 bases). V lost 5 bases to trimming and J lost 9 bases, with 14 bases between them. This CDR3 is built from 14 residues. Germline CDR1 reads MNHEY; CDR2 reads SVGAGI. CDR3: CASSRQGVGSPLHF. The DNA of the CDR3 is TGTGCCAGCAGTCGTCAGGGTGTTGGTTCACCCCTCCACTTT.

This clone has only one observation. V and J are TRBV19 and TRBJ1-2; no definite D call. CDR3 length: 16 amino acids. Germline V gives CDR1 LNHDA, CDR2 SQIVND (reference sequence). V was clipped by 9 bases and J by 2 bases, with 22 bases between them. The CDR3 region has the DNA TGTGCCAGCAAGGGAGTAAACTTCCTCGGAAACTATGGCTACACCTTC. Translating it yields CASKGVNFLGNYGYTF.

J is TRBJ2-3 and V is TRBV6-5; a weak D match, TRBD1 (6 bases). The germline V and J ends were trimmed by 2 bases and 1 base, with 10 bases remaining between them. The CDR3 has 15 residues. The germline gives CDR1 MNHEY, CDR2 SVGAGI. The CDR3 DNA sequence: TGTGCCAGCAGTTACGGGGGCACAGGCACAGATACGCAGTATTTT. It encodes CASSYGGTGTDTQYF.

The chain recombines TRBV6-1 with TRBJ1-4; perhaps TRBD1 as D (6 bases). The germline gives CDR1 MNHNS, CDR2 SASEGT. This CDR3 has 13 amino acids. Trimming left V 7 bases short and J 7 bases short, with 13 bases between. CDR3 DNA: TGTGCCAGCATGGGGGCGCCCGGTGAAAAACTGTTTTTT. Translating it yields CASMGAPGEKLFF.

This clone occurred a few times. This chain connects TRBV6-6 to TRBJ1-3; TRBD1 matches at 7 bases. The junction had 7 bases not matched to a gene; V was cut back by 2 bases and J by 3 bases. CDR1 is MNHNY and CDR2 is SVGAGI in the germline V gene (reference sequence). The CDR3 is 16 residues long. The CDR3 DNA is TGTGCCAGCAGTTACGGTACGGGACAGAGTGGAAACACCATATATTTT. Translated, it gives CASSYGTGQSGNTIYF.

The chain carries TRBV7-8 and TRBJ1-5; D is uncertain. The CDR3 sequence is 14 residues long. Between the trimmed V and J ends, which lost 3 bases and 2 bases, there was a span of 8 bases. CDR1 is SGHVS, CDR2 FQNEAQ, per germline. CDR3 loop: CASSFDQGNQPQHF. CDR3 sequence (DNA): TGTGCCAGCAGCTTTGATCAGGGCAATCAGCCCCAGCATTTT.

The chain recombines TRBV7-2 with TRBJ1-1, with a possible D match to TRBD1 (5 bases). Germline V gene data show CDR1 as SGHTA and CDR2 as FQGNSA. V was shortened by 2 bases and J by 1 base, with 14 bases between the two germline ends. This CDR3 is built from 16 residues. For the CDR3, the DNA is TGTGCCAGCAGCTTACACCTACGACAGAAGAACACTGAAGCTTTCTTT. Protein sequence: CASSLHLRQKNTEAFF.

The chain uses TRBV7-8 and TRBJ2-7; D uncertain. Germline values: CDR1 SGHVS, CDR2 FQNEAQ. CDR3 length equals 14 residues. V was shortened by 2 bases and J by 7 bases, with 15 bases between the two germline ends. The CDR3: CASSLSPGAGEQYF. The CDR3 nucleotides read TGTGCCAGCAGCTTAAGCCCCGGAGCTGGGGAGCAGTACTTC.

The rearrangement joins TRBV7-6 to TRBJ2-1, with D maybe TRBD1 (5 bases). V shed 6 bases and J shed 10 bases, with 19 bases lying between them. Germline-derived CDR1 and CDR2 are SGHVS and FNYEAQ. The length of the CDR3 is 14 residues. CDR3 DNA: TGTGCCAGCAGTCAAAGGCCGACAGACACCGAGCAGTTCTTC. It encodes CASSQRPTDTEQFF.

The chain combines TRBV9 with TRBJ2-1; 10 nucleotides align to TRBD1. Germline-derived CDR1 and CDR2 are SGDLS and YYNGEE. This CDR3 is 15 amino acids long. V lost 4 bases to trimming and J lost 6 bases; unmatched junction nucleotides: 7. CDR3 nucleotides: TGTGCCAGCAGCACCGACAGGGGGCTCGTCAATGAGCAGTTCTTC. Translation: CASSTDRGLVNEQFF.

To note about this clone: At the DNA level, this CDR3 is encoded by other sequences in the same sample as well. The V call is TRBV30, the J call TRBJ1-6, with 8 nucleotides matching TRBD1. This CDR3 has 13 amino acids. With 4 bases clipped from V and 8 bases from J, the junction kept 4 bases outside the gene matches. Germline V gives CDR1 GTSNPN, CDR2 SVGIG (reference sequence). The CDR3 reads CAWTGQAYSPLHF. The CDR3 bases are TGTGCCTGGACGGGACAGGCCTATTCACCCCTCCACTTT.

The J gene is TRBJ2-3, the V gene TRBV7-3, with 8 bases fitting TRBD2. The ends lost 5 bases at V and 4 bases at J; junction bases unmatched: 5. The CDR3 runs to 14 residues. Germline CDR1 is SGHTA and CDR2 is FQGTGA. CDR3 DNA: TGTGCCAGCAGCCCCGGGGGGGCATCAGATACGCAGTATTTT. Amino acids: CASSPGGASDTQYF.

Sample share makes this clone medium-sized. The chain couples TRBV6-1 to TRBJ1-2, with D tentatively TRBD1 (6 bases). Trimming left V 4 bases short and J 4 bases short, with 10 bases between. The CDR3 extends over 13 amino acids. From germline, CDR1 is MNHNS and CDR2 SASEGT. The CDR3 sequence: CASSGTAFYGYTF. CDR3 nucleotide sequence: TGTGCCAGCAGTGGGACAGCTTTCTATGGCTACACCTTC.

This clone was seen only a few times. The chain recombines TRBV2 with TRBJ1-2; 7 positions match TRBD1. This CDR3 is built from 14 residues. Germline values: CDR1 SNHLY, CDR2 FYNNEI. With 7 bases clipped from V and 9 bases from J, the junction kept 14 bases outside the gene matches. CDR3 loop: CASTPAGTAVRYTF. CDR3 sequence (DNA): TGTGCCAGCACCCCTGCCGGGACAGCAGTCCGCTACACCTTC.